These 20 T cell receptor beta chains originate from one sample sequenced in a study of cytomegalovirus exposure and HLA in healthy donors. Some clones are missing from TCRdb's copy, which holds only in-frame ones; the method was immunoSEQ multiplex PCR. The sample has over 100,000 clones; roughly 90% are singletons. Material: PBMCs. These receptors were collected from a young woman in good health and CMV-seronegative.

The chain employs TRBV7-3 and TRBJ2-2; no firm D call. From germline, CDR1 is SGHTA and CDR2 FQGTGA. This CDR3 has 14 residues. Trimming cost V 2 bases and J 6 bases, with 10 bases left between them. CDR3 sequence (DNA): TGTGCCAGCAGCTTAGGGCTTTCGTCCGGGGAGCTGTTTTTT. It codes for CASSLGLSSGELFF.

The chain couples TRBV28 to TRBJ2-3; no firm D call. The CDR3 contains 16 residues. V lost 4 bases, J lost 0 bases, and 14 bases lay in between. CDR1 MDHEN and CDR2 SYDVKM come from the germline V gene. The CDR3 region is CASSSLNPTSTDTQYF. CDR3 in DNA: TGTGCCAGCAGTTCATTAAACCCAACTAGCACAGATACGCAGTATTTT.

V usage is TRBV27 and J usage is TRBJ2-1, with TRBD2 matching over 11 bases. The CDR3 contains 15 residues. Germline CDR1 and CDR2: MNHEY and SMNVEV (reference sequence). The V and J ends lost 5 bases and 7 bases, in that order; junction bases with no gene match: 7. The CDR3 protein is CASSPPTSGGNEQFF. The CDR3 coding sequence is TGTGCCAGCAGTCCCCCAACTAGCGGGGGAAATGAGCAGTTCTTC.

This chain uses TRBV25-1 with TRBJ2-1; TRBD2 matches 12 bases. This CDR3 region has 17 residues. Germline trimming cut 4 bases from V and 6 bases from J; bases unmatched to any gene: 10. The germline gives CDR1 MGHDK, CDR2 SYGVNS. CDR3 in DNA: TGTGCCAGCAGTGCCATTGGGACTAGCGGGTTAGTCAATGAGCAGTTCTTC. Translated: CASSAIGTSGLVNEQFF.

The chain combines TRBV6-5 with TRBJ1-1; D is possibly TRBD1 (6 bases). CDR1 and CDR2 from the germline V gene are MNHEY and SVGAGI. The CDR3 is 14 amino acids. Trimming shortened V by 6 bases and J by 0 bases, and 11 bases separated the two germline ends. Here the CDR3 reads CASSLRGLNTEAFF. The CDR3 DNA is TGTGCCAGCAGCCTCAGGGGCCTGAACACTGAAGCTTTCTTT.

This clone is deemed medium-sized (0.01 to 0.1%). This chain connects TRBV27 to TRBJ2-4; maybe TRBD1 (6 bases). V lost 5 bases and J lost 6, with 23 bases in between. From germline, CDR1 is MNHEY and CDR2 SMNVEV (reference sequence). There are 17 residues in the CDR3. DNA of the CDR3: TGTGCCAGCAGTCGAGGACCGGGACATCAATATCGAAACATTCAGTACTTC. This encodes CASSRGPGHQYRNIQYF.

This chain links TRBV27 with TRBJ2-7; 7 positions agree with TRBD2. This CDR3 is 16 amino acids long. With 3 bases clipped from V and 1 base from J, the junction kept 9 bases outside the gene matches. The germline V gene encodes CDR1 MNHEY and CDR2 SMNVEV (reference sequence). CDR3 residues: CASSFSSGPKSYEQYF. The DNA of the CDR3 is TGTGCCAGCAGTTTCTCTAGCGGACCAAAATCCTACGAGCAGTACTTC.

This clone has only a few counts. The chain combines TRBV27 with TRBJ1-1; TRBD1 matches at 9 bases. CDR1 and CDR2 (germline): MNHEY, SMNVEV (reference sequence). This CDR3 is built from 15 residues. V shed 1 base and J 4 bases; nucleotides not matched to a gene: 4. CDR3 DNA: TGTGCCAGCAGTTTATGGACAGGGGCATCCACTGAAGCTTTCTTT. This sequence encodes CASSLWTGASTEAFF.

This sequence joins TRBV28 and TRBJ1-3; D ambiguous. This CDR3 has 14 amino acids. The V end was cut by 3 bases, the J end by 0 bases, with 6 bases between. Germline CDR1 MDHEN, CDR2 SYDVKM. The DNA of the CDR3 is TGTGCCAGCAGTTTCAGGTCCTCTGGAAACACCATATATTTT. Protein product: CASSFRSSGNTIYF.

The rearrangement joins TRBV5-1 to TRBJ2-7; TRBD1 agrees at 10 bases. The CDR3 contains 15 residues. V gave up 3 bases and J gave up 1 base; unmatched junction bases: 4. Germline loops: CDR1 SGHRS, CDR2 YFSETQ. DNA of the CDR3: TGCGCCAGCAGCTCTAGACAGGGGGCGTCCTACGAGCAGTACTTC. Encoded protein: CASSSRQGASYEQYF.

The chain links TRBV6-6 to TRBJ2-1; TRBD1 matches 9 bases. This CDR3 has 15 residues. Germline trimming cut 5 bases from V and 12 bases from J; bases unmatched to any gene: 14. Germline values: CDR1 MNHNY, CDR2 SVGAGI (reference sequence). As DNA, the CDR3 is TGTGCCAGCAGTGACGATGACAGGGGGAGGATTGTGCAGTTCTTC. Translation gives CASSDDDRGRIVQFF.

In DNA form, the CDR3 reads TGCGCCAGCAGCTTTTCAGGGCAAAAAAAGCCCAATGAGCAGTTCTTC. Protein: CASSFSGQKKPNEQFF. The chain combines TRBV5-1 with TRBJ2-1, with D possibly matching TRBD1 (5 bases). The CDR3 consists of 16 residues. Trimming removed 2 bases from V and 6 bases from J, with 18 bases in between. Looked up from germline, CDR1 is SGHRS and CDR2 is YFSETQ.

This clone showed up just once. The V call is TRBV7-2, the J call TRBJ2-7, with D possibly TRBD2 on 5 matching bases. The CDR3 length is 16 residues. V was clipped by 1 base and J by 2 bases, with 15 bases between them. CDR1 is SGHTA and CDR2 is FQGNSA in the germline V gene. The chain's CDR3 is CASSLGSRVSAYEQYF. CDR3 DNA sequence: TGTGCCAGCAGCTTAGGTTCAAGGGTTAGCGCCTACGAGCAGTACTTC.

The sample holds one count of this clone. This chain links TRBV28 with TRBJ2-1; tentative D call: TRBD2 (6 bases). Germline-derived CDR1 and CDR2 are MDHEN and SYDVKM. This CDR3 spans 13 amino acids. V dropped 8 bases and J dropped 0 bases, with 8 bases sitting between them. Here the CDR3 DNA reads TGTGCCAGCCGGGGGAGCTCCTACAATGAGCAGTTCTTC. Translated: CASRGSSYNEQFF.

The J gene is TRBJ2-7, the V gene TRBV5-5; 7 bases match TRBD1. The CDR3 is 15 amino acids. V lost 1 base, J lost 3 bases, and 7 bases stayed unmatched. Germline CDR1 and CDR2: SGHKS and YYEKEE (reference sequence). CDR3 amino acids: CASSLTQGRYYEQYF. For the CDR3, the DNA is TGTGCCAGCAGCTTGACACAGGGGCGGTACTACGAGCAGTACTTC.

This chain uses TRBV5-1 with TRBJ1-2, with 12 bases lining up with TRBD1. The V and J ends lost 2 bases and 5 bases, in that order; junction bases with no gene match: 4. Germline-derived CDR1 and CDR2 are SGHRS and YFSETQ. The CDR3 has 15 residues. This CDR3 is CASSFRDRGHYGYTF. The CDR3 region has the DNA TGCGCCAGCAGCTTTAGGGACAGGGGGCATTATGGCTACACCTTC.

The chain joins TRBV5-6 to TRBJ1-1, with 11 bases matching TRBD1. The CDR3 consists of 14 residues. CDR1 is SGHDT and CDR2 is YYEEEE in the germline V gene. Losses at the gene ends were 4 bases for V and 8 bases for J; bases not matched to a gene: 7. The CDR3 protein is CASSLGTGGTEAFF. CDR3 sequence (DNA): TGTGCCAGCAGCCTCGGGACAGGGGGTACAGAAGCTTTCTTT.

This sequence joins TRBV2 and TRBJ1-1, with 7 bases lining up with TRBD1. The CDR3 has 14 residues. Germline V lookup: CDR1 SNHLY, CDR2 FYNNEI. V lost 7 bases, J lost 3 bases, and 8 bases stayed unmatched. CDR3: CASKGAGEYTEAFF. CDR3 nucleotide sequence: TGTGCCAGCAAGGGGGCAGGGGAGTACACTGAAGCTTTCTTT.

This clone was found a few times. The chain couples TRBV19 to TRBJ2-2, with D perhaps TRBD1 (6 bases). CDR1 is LNHDA and CDR2 is SQIVND in the germline V gene (reference sequence). This CDR3 is built from 14 residues. Deletions cut 4 bases from V and 6 bases from J, with 12 bases between. The CDR3 reads CASSKYRAAGELFF. CDR3 coding DNA: TGTGCCAGTAGTAAATACAGGGCAGCCGGGGAGCTGTTTTTT.

The chain is built from TRBV28 and TRBJ2-5, with D possibly TRBD2 on 5 matching bases. Trimming pared 4 bases from V and 5 bases from J, leaving 23 bases between. This CDR3 comprises 17 residues. CDR1 MDHEN and CDR2 SYDVKM come from the germline V gene. The CDR3 DNA reads TGTGCCAGCAGTTCCTGGACGGATTCTAGGTCGGGGGAGACCCAGTACTTC. This sequence encodes CASSSWTDSRSGETQYF. The variable domain in full, with the rest retrieved from reference TRBV28 and TRBJ2-5, is DVKVTQSSRYLVKRTGEKVFLECVQDMDHENMFWYRQDPGLGLRLIYFSYDVKMKEKGDIPEGYSVSREKKERFSLILESASTNQTSMYLCASSSWTDSRSGETQYFGPGTRLLVL.